One sample yielded the 20 T cell receptor beta chains listed below, sequenced in a study of CD8+ T cells in alopecia areata. In each case, RNA was isolated and then reverse transcribed into cDNA as the sequencing template. The table came from immunoSEQ multiplex PCR; TCRdb's copy has only in-frame clones and leaves some out. The table shows 150,000 to 200,000 clones, with roughly 63% occurring only once. The sample here was CD4+ T cells sorted from blood, taken at week 0. Every receptor here comes from a human donor with alopecia areata.

The chain couples TRBV30 to TRBJ1-1; possibly TRBD1 for D (6 bases). Trimming removed 3 bases from V and 3 bases from J, with 14 bases in between. This CDR3 is 14 amino acids long. Looked up from germline, CDR1 is GTSNPN and CDR2 is SVGIG (reference sequence). CDR3 protein: CAWRIRGEDTEAFF. In nucleotides, the CDR3 is TGTGCCTGGAGGATAAGGGGGGAGGACACTGAAGCTTTCTTT.

The chain couples TRBV10-3 to TRBJ2-7; 7 bases agree with TRBD1. This CDR3 has 14 residues. The germline V gene has CDR1 ENHRY and CDR2 SYGVKD. The V and J ends lost 4 bases and 2 bases, in that order; junction bases with no gene match: 5. CDR3 in amino acids: CAISGSGQTYEQYF. The CDR3 bases are TGTGCCATCAGTGGGTCGGGACAGACCTACGAGCAGTACTTC.

CDR3 in amino acids: CAWSVTTSTNEKLFF. The CDR3 DNA reads TGTGCCTGGAGTGTTACAACTTCAACTAATGAAAAACTGTTTTTT. This chain connects TRBV30 to TRBJ1-4, with D hard to call. This CDR3 has 15 amino acids. Germline V gene data show CDR1 as GTSNPN and CDR2 as SVGIG (reference sequence). V was clipped by 0 bases and J by 0 bases, with 8 bases between them.

This clone came up a few times. The rearrangement joins TRBV10-3 to TRBJ2-5, with 7 positions matching TRBD2. CDR3 length: 13 amino acids. CDR1 ENHRY and CDR2 SYGVKD come from the germline V gene. With V trimmed by 5 bases and J by 1 base, 1 base remained unmatched. This chain's CDR3 is CAISSGAQETQYF. CDR3 DNA: TGTGCCATCAGTAGCGGGGCCCAAGAGACCCAGTACTTC.

J is TRBJ2-3 and V is TRBV30; unclear D gene. CDR1 is GTSNPN and CDR2 is SVGIG in the germline V gene (reference sequence). The length of the CDR3 is 13 residues. The germline V and J ends were trimmed by 2 bases and 2 bases, with 8 bases remaining between them. CDR3 coding DNA: TGTGCCTGGAGTCCCGGCGTCACAGATACGCAGTATTTT. Translation gives CAWSPGVTDTQYF. The full variable domain, rest sourced from reference TRBV30 and TRBJ2-3, is SQTIHQWPATLVQPVGSPLSLECTVEGTSNPNLYWYRQAAGRGLQLLFYSVGIGQISSEVPQNLSASRPQDRQFILSSKKLLLSDSGFYLCAWSPGVTDTQYFGPGTRLTVL.

This clone was counted many times. The chain has TRBV29-1 and TRBJ2-6; D remains ambiguous. This CDR3 spans 12 amino acids. Trimming cost V 7 bases and J 2 bases, with 6 bases left between them. Germline V gene lookup returns CDR1 SQVTM and CDR2 ANQGSEA. The CDR3 sequence is CSEGAGANVLTF. For the CDR3, the DNA is TGCAGCGAGGGTGCTGGGGCCAACGTCCTGACTTTC.

This chain connects TRBV10-3 to TRBJ1-2; TRBD1 matches at 9 bases. CDR1 ENHRY and CDR2 SYGVKD come from the germline V gene. The CDR3 length is 15 residues. Trimming removed 6 bases from V and 4 bases from J; junction bases left unmatched: 9. The CDR3: CAISQGTGKGYGYTF. Written as DNA, the CDR3 is TGTGCCATCAGCCAGGGGACAGGGAAGGGCTATGGCTACACCTTC.

The chain joins TRBV18 to TRBJ2-5; D may be TRBD2 (5 bases). V lost 3 bases, J lost 3 bases, and 5 bases lay in between. This CDR3 spans 12 amino acids. Germline CDR1 KGHSH, CDR2 LQKENI. CDR3 sequence reads: CASSPGKETQYF. The CDR3 bases are TGTGCCAGCTCACCCGGGAAAGAGACCCAGTACTTC.

The V and J genes are TRBV29-1 and TRBJ1-6, with D possibly being TRBD1 (6 bases). The length of the CDR3 is 14 residues. The V gene's germline CDR1 is SQVTM and CDR2 ANQGSEA. The V gene lost 7 bases and the J gene lost 7 bases, with 17 bases spanning the gap. The CDR3 loop is CSGALGGGNSPLHF. The CDR3 DNA follows: TGCAGCGGCGCCCTAGGGGGGGGGAATTCACCCCTCCACTTT.

The chain is built from TRBV11-2 and TRBJ1-2; D may be TRBD1 (6 bases). The CDR3 has 15 residues. Trimming took off 0 bases at V and 4 bases at J, with 12 bases between the two ends. From germline, CDR1 is SGHAT and CDR2 FQNNGV. The CDR3 DNA sequence: TGTGCCAGCAGCTTAGAGTCAGGGGCGGGCTATGGCTACACCTTC. Translation gives CASSLESGAGYGYTF.

The CDR3 reads CASSKRQGTEQYF. In DNA, the CDR3 is TGTGCCAGCAGCAAACGACAGGGCACCGAGCAGTACTTC. The chain has TRBV7-8 and TRBJ2-7; TRBD1 aligns across 7 bases. The CDR3 consists of 13 residues. Germline assignment: CDR1 SGHVS and CDR2 FQNEAQ. Unmatched junction bases numbered 7, after V lost 5 bases and J lost 6 bases.

V gene TRBV6-5 combines with J gene TRBJ2-6; D ambiguous. Trimming stripped 6 bases from V and 0 bases from J, with 3 bases between. This CDR3 contains 13 residues. Germline assignment: CDR1 MNHEY and CDR2 SVGAGI. CDR3 DNA sequence: TGTGCCAGCAGCAACTCTGGGGCCAACGTCCTGACTTTC. Amino acids: CASSNSGANVLTF.

This clone was detected ten times or more. V and J are TRBV7-3 and TRBJ2-3; D is undetermined. The CDR3 has 12 residues. V gave up 3 bases and J gave up 7 bases, with 8 bases separating them. Looked up from germline, CDR1 is SGHTA and CDR2 is FQGTGA. The chain's CDR3 is CASSLDRNTQYF. The CDR3 DNA reads as TGTGCCAGCAGCTTGGATCGGAATACGCAGTATTTT. The full variable domain, in which reference TRBV7-3 and TRBJ2-3 provide the parts outside the CDR3, is GAGVSQTPSNKVTEKGKYVELRCDPISGHTALYWYRQSLGQGPEFLIYFQGTGAADDSGLPNDRFFAVRPEGSVSTLKIQRTERGDSAVYLCASSLDRNTQYFGPGTRLTVL.

V is TRBV28 and J is TRBJ2-7; TRBD1 matches at 9 bases. V shed 5 bases, J shed 7 bases, and the junction held 9 bases outside the gene matches. The CDR3 runs to 14 residues. Germline V gene lookup returns CDR1 MDHEN and CDR2 SYDVKM. The CDR3 nucleotides read TGTGCCAGCAGTCCCGGGGACAGGGCAGGAGAGCAGTACTTC. Its translation is CASSPGDRAGEQYF.

V usage is TRBV13 and J usage is TRBJ2-7; 8 nucleotides match TRBD1. V lost 5 bases to trimming and J lost 2 bases; unmatched junction nucleotides: 8. CDR3 length: 15 residues. Per the germline V gene, CDR1 is PRHDT and CDR2 is FYEKMQ (reference sequence). The CDR3 here is CASSVKQGEAYEQYF. Written as DNA, the CDR3 is TGTGCCAGCAGCGTTAAACAGGGGGAAGCCTACGAGCAGTACTTC.

There are a few counts of this clone. The V and J genes are TRBV14 and TRBJ1-4; the match to TRBD1 covers 7 bases. CDR1 is SGHDN, CDR2 FVKESK, per germline. The CDR3 is 15 residues long. Losses at the gene ends were 5 bases for V and 5 bases for J; bases not matched to a gene: 8. CDR3 bases: TGTGCCAGCAGCGCCCAGCGACAGGGAAATGAAAAACTGTTTTTT. Protein product: CASSAQRQGNEKLFF.

The CDR3 loop reads CASSLGGSGSTDTQYF. As DNA, the CDR3 is TGTGCCAGCAGCTTAGGAGGTAGCGGTAGCACAGATACGCAGTATTTT. The chain employs TRBV7-2 and TRBJ2-3; possibly TRBD2 for D (6 bases). V was shortened by 1 base and J by 0 bases, with 11 bases between the two germline ends. This CDR3 contains 16 residues. Germline assignment: CDR1 SGHTA and CDR2 FQGNSA.

The rearrangement joins TRBV30 to TRBJ2-5, with TRBD2 matching over 8 bases. Per the germline V gene, CDR1 is GTSNPN and CDR2 is SVGIG (reference sequence). This CDR3 has 12 amino acids. Losses at the gene ends were 4 bases for V and 4 bases for J; bases not matched to a gene: 2. In nucleotides, the CDR3 is TGTGCCTGGAACCGGGGGGGAGAGACCCAGTACTTC. Translated, it gives CAWNRGGETQYF.

This clone has only one observation. J is TRBJ2-7 and V is TRBV18; 8 bases fit TRBD1. Trimming at V came to 2 bases and at J to 3 bases, leaving 3 bases not matched to a gene. CDR1 and CDR2 from the germline V gene are KGHSH and LQKENI. The CDR3 runs to 14 residues. The CDR3 DNA reads as TGTGCCAGCTCACCAGGGGGACAGGACTACGAGCAGTACTTC. The encoded protein is CASSPGGQDYEQYF. The full variable domain, completed using reference TRBV18 and TRBJ2-7, is NAGVMQNPRHLVRRRGQEARLRCSPMKGHSHVYWYRQLPEEGLKFMVYLQKENIIDESGMPKERFSAEFPKEGPSILRIQQVVRGDSAAYFCASSPGGQDYEQYFGPGTRLTVT.

This chain connects TRBV7-2 to TRBJ2-7; a weak D match, TRBD2 (7 bases). The V end lost 2 bases, the J end lost 6 bases, and 8 bases lay between the germline ends. Per germline, CDR1 SGHTA and CDR2 FQGNSA. This CDR3 has 12 residues. The CDR3: CASSLRGAEQYF. CDR3 DNA: TGTGCCAGCAGCTTACGGGGGGCCGAGCAGTACTTC. Looking up the rest from reference TRBV7-2 and TRBJ2-7 gives the full variable domain: GAGVSQSPSNKVTEKGKDVELRCDPISGHTALYWYRQSLGQGLEFLIYFQGNSAPDKSGLPSDRFSAERTGGSVSTLTIQRTQQEDSAVYLCASSLRGAEQYFGPGTRLTVT.